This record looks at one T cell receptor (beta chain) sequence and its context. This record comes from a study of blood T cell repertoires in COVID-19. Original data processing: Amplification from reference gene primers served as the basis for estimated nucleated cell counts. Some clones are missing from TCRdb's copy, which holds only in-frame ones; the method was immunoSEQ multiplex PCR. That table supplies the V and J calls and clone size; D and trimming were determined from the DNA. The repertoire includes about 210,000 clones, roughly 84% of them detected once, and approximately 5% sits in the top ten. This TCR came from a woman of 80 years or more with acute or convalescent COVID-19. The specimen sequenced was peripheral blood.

CDR3 nucleotide sequence: TGTGCCAGCAGACAGACATCTATCTCTGGAAACACCATATATTTT. Its protein product is CASRQTSISGNTIYF. The rearrangement uses TRBV6-5 and TRBJ1-3; D is undetermined. The CDR3 is 15 amino acids. V was pared by 6 bases and J by 0 bases, with 12 bases between. Germline V lookup: CDR1 MNHEY, CDR2 SVGAGI.